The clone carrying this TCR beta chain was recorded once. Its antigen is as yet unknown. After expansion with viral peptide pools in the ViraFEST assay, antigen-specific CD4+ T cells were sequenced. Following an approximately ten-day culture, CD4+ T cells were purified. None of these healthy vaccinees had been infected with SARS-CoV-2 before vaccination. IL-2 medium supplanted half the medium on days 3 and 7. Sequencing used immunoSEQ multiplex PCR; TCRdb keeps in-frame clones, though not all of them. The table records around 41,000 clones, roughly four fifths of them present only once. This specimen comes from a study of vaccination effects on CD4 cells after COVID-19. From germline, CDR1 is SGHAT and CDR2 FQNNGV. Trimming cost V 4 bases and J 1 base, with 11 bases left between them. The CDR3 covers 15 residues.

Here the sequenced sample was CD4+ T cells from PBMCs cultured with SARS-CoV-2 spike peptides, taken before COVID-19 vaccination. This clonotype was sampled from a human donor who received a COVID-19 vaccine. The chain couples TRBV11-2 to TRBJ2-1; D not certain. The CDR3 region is CASSSLVGSYNEQFF. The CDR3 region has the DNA TGTGCCAGCAGCTCCCTAGTGGGATCCTACAATGAGCAGTTCTTC.